These 6 T cell receptor beta chains originate from one sample sequenced in a study of OX40 agonist ivuxolimab in advanced cancers. Receptor libraries were prepared by the immunoSEQ multiplex PCR assay. TCRdb took this table from immuneACCESS and kept in-frame rearrangements with V and J called. Such tables lack part of the clones; where checked against another copy, unresolved V genes explain under half of the gap, and the rest is unexplained. The sample table records some 67,000 clones; about four fifths of these occur just once. More than 5.5% of the sample belongs to the ten largest clones. This material consisted of CD4+ or CD8+ T cells sorted from blood, taken in a trial of the OX40 agonist ivuxolimab. The receptors were sampled from an adult with an advanced solid tumor such as melanoma, head and neck, liver or kidney cancer.

The genes are TRBV18 and TRBJ2-1; 7 nucleotides match TRBD2. The CDR3 consists of 15 residues. V gave up 0 bases and J gave up 13 bases; unmatched junction bases: 12. Germline lookup yields CDR1 KGHSH and CDR2 LQKENI. CDR3 loop: CASSPPFRDSGGQFF. DNA for the CDR3: TGTGCCAGCTCACCACCGTTCCGGGACTCGGGAGGTCAGTTCTTC.

The chain links TRBV19 to TRBJ1-1; no firm D call. The CDR3 is made up of 12 amino acids. The V gene lost 7 bases and the J gene lost 2 bases, with 8 bases spanning the gap. From germline, CDR1 is LNHDA and CDR2 SQIVND (reference sequence). The CDR3 DNA follows: TGTGCCAGTACCCCGGGTAACACTGAAGCTTTCTTT. Translating it yields CASTPGNTEAFF.

The rearrangement uses TRBV5-6 and TRBJ2-1; D remains ambiguous. The germline V and J ends were trimmed by 3 bases and 3 bases, with 7 bases remaining between them. The CDR3 runs 13 residues. Germline CDR1 SGHDT, CDR2 YYEEEE. The CDR3 loop reads CASSSGVYNEQFF. The DNA of the CDR3 is TGTGCCAGCAGCTCTGGGGTCTACAATGAGCAGTTCTTC.

This clone has only one observation. The rearrangement links TRBV19 to TRBJ2-1; possible D gene TRBD2, 6 bases. Germline assignment: CDR1 LNHDA and CDR2 SQIVND (reference sequence). V gave up 3 bases and J gave up 9 bases, with 15 bases separating them. This CDR3 has 14 residues. CDR3 coding DNA: TGTGCCAGTAGTATCGGGGGAATGCCGTTTGAGCAGTTCTTC. Encoded protein: CASSIGGMPFEQFF.

J is TRBJ2-1 and V is TRBV25-1; the D gene is possibly TRBD1 (5 bases). The V gene lost 2 bases and the J gene lost 3 bases, with 11 bases spanning the gap. The CDR3 runs to 15 residues. Germline V gene lookup returns CDR1 MGHDK and CDR2 SYGVNS. The CDR3 bases are TGTGCCAGCAGTGAAAGTACACAGGTCTACAATGAGCAGTTCTTC. Encoded protein: CASSESTQVYNEQFF.

The chain joins TRBV6-5 to TRBJ1-6, with D tentatively TRBD1 (6 bases). V lost 2 bases and J lost 9, with 17 bases in between. Germline lookup yields CDR1 MNHEY and CDR2 SVGAGI. This CDR3 has 16 amino acids. As DNA, the CDR3 is TGTGCCAGCAGTTACAGGGGCGACAGGTACCCTTCACCCCTCCACTTT. Residues: CASSYRGDRYPSPLHF.